These T cell receptor beta chains were read from a single sample in a study of HIV-infected patients and healthy controls. TCRdb reprocessed the 5' RACE reads via MiXCR and lists one record per CDR3 protein. The sample consists of thousands of distinct CDR3 sequences, around 8% of them appearing once. The sample consisted of blood, taken before antiretroviral therapy. The receptors derive from an adult with HIV infection. Both conserved end residues are part of each CDR3. Fields, in order: clone size, D gene, V gene, J gene, CDR3 protein, CDR3 DNA. A D gene is named only where the DNA matches it firmly. Clone size is not always given. Where it is, it says once, few, many or a class for expanded clones.

medium-sized	TRBD1	TRBV7-6	TRBJ2-1	CASSLGTGASYNEQFF	TGTGCCAGCAGCTTAGGAACAGGGGCCTCCTACAATGAGCAGTTCTTC
many	TRBD2	TRBV9	TRBJ2-3	CASSPYDSKRRGGTDTQYF	TGTGCCAGCAGCCCCTACGATTCCAAACGGCGGGGGGGCACAGATACGCAGTATTTT
medium-sized	TRBD1	TRBV20-1	TRBJ2-1	CSARDPQGAMNEQFF	TGCAGTGCTAGAGATCCACAGGGGGCGATGAATGAGCAGTTCTTC
many	TRBD2	TRBV5-4	TRBJ2-5	CASSPGTSGREETQYF	TGTGCCAGCAGCCCGGGGACTAGCGGGAGGGAGGAGACCCAGTACTTC
many	TRBD2	TRBV7-3	TRBJ2-5	CASSASTSGVETQYF	TGTGCCAGCAGCGCCTCGACTAGCGGGGTAGAGACCCAGTACTTC
many	TRBD1	TRBV5-6	TRBJ1-2	CASSLVTYDRADGYTF	TGTGCCAGCAGCTTGGTGACTTACGACAGGGCGGATGGCTACACCTTC
many	TRBD1	TRBV7-6	TRBJ2-7	CASSSGQDYEQYF	TGTGCCAGCAGCTCGGGACAGGACTACGAGCAGTACTTC
medium-sized	TRBD2	TRBV4-1	TRBJ2-1	CASSPSGGAYNEQFF	TGCGCCAGCAGCCCAAGCGGGGGGGCTTACAATGAGCAGTTCTTC
medium-sized	-	TRBV6-1	TRBJ1-5	CASRRPQDSNQPQHF	TGTGCCAGCAGACGACCACAGGACAGCAATCAGCCCCAGCATTTT
many	TRBD2	TRBV4-2	TRBJ2-1	CASSQDSGGLNNVQFF	TGTGCCAGCAGCCAAGATAGCGGGGGCCTGAACAACGTGCAGTTCTTC
-	-	TRBV19	TRBJ2-7	CASSPDLGGNEQYF	TGTGCCAGTAGTCCTGACCTGGGAGGCAACGAGCAGTACTTC
many	TRBD2	TRBV6-1	TRBJ2-1	CASSEGASGRARSYNEQFF	TGTGCCAGCAGTGAAGGGGCTAGCGGGAGGGCAAGATCCTACAATGAGCAGTTCTTC
many	-	TRBV27	TRBJ1-1	CASSFLGSPEAFF	TGTGCCAGCAGTTTTTTGGGGAGCCCTGAAGCTTTCTTT
many	-	TRBV18	TRBJ2-2	CASSPRTVVNTGELFF	TGTGCCAGCTCACCCCGAACGGTGGTGAACACCGGGGAGCTGTTTTTT
medium-sized	-	TRBV2	TRBJ1-5	CASSDQDNQPQHF	TGTGCCAGCAGTGACCAAGACAATCAGCCCCAGCATTTT
many	-	TRBV5-4	TRBJ2-3	CASSLSYQDTQYF	TGTGCCAGCAGCTTGTCGTACCAAGATACGCAGTATTTT
medium-sized	TRBD1	TRBV5-1	TRBJ2-5	CASSLNRTGINQETQYF	TGCGCCAGCAGCCTAAACCGGACAGGGATAAACCAAGAGACCCAGTACTTC
many	-	TRBV18	TRBJ2-4	CASSPVLAKNIQYF	TGTGCCAGCTCACCGGTATTAGCCAAAAACATTCAGTACTTC
many	-	TRBV13	TRBJ2-1	CASSLNPGSPYNEQFF	TGTGCCAGCAGCCTCAACCCGGGTAGCCCCTACAATGAGCAGTTCTTC
-	-	TRBV3-1	TRBJ2-3	CASSQEGASADTQYF	TGTGCCAGCAGCCAAGAAGGGGCTAGCGCAGATACGCAGTATTTT
medium-sized	TRBD2	TRBV7-2	TRBJ2-1	CASSLLAGEYNEQFF	TGTGCCAGCAGTCTACTAGCGGGCGAATACAATGAGCAGTTCTTC
medium-sized	-	TRBV5-1	TRBJ2-3	CASSQTGTSTDTQYF	TGCGCCAGCAGCCAAACAGGGACTAGCACAGATACGCAGTATTTT
many	-	TRBV11-1	TRBJ1-1	CASSLFVENTEAFF	TGTGCCAGCAGCTTATTCGTGGAGAACACTGAAGCTTTCTTT
many	TRBD2	TRBV27	TRBJ2-3	CASSLFLAGSTDTQYF	TGTGCCAGCAGTTTATTTCTAGCGGGAAGCACAGATACGCAGTATTTT
many	TRBD2	TRBV2	TRBJ2-3	CASSVLAGGTDTQYF	TGTGCCAGCAGTGTTCTAGCGGGGGGCACAGATACGCAGTATTTT
few	-	TRBV9	TRBJ1-1	CASSELQDYEAFF	TGTGCCAGCAGCGAACTACAAGACTATGAAGCTTTCTTT
many	-	TRBV28	TRBJ2-3	CASSQAGPPHTDTQYF	TGTGCCAGCAGCCAAGCAGGCCCGCCCCACACAGATACGCAGTATTTT
few	-	TRBV18	TRBJ2-2	CASSIDLNTGELFF	TGTGCCAGCTCAATCGATCTCAACACCGGGGAGCTGTTTTTT
medium-sized	-	TRBV11-3	TRBJ1-1	CASSSTRGAGRSMPEAFF	TGTGCCAGCAGCTCTACTAGGGGGGCGGGTAGGTCGATGCCTGAAGCTTTCTTT
many	TRBD1	TRBV6-6	TRBJ1-1	CASSYSRDRGIDTEAFF	TGTGCCAGCAGTTATTCCCGGGACAGGGGGATCGACACTGAAGCTTTCTTT
medium-sized	-	TRBV7-9	TRBJ1-6	CASSFGRRGTNSPLHF	TGTGCCAGCAGCTTCGGGAGGCGAGGGACTAATTCACCCCTCCACTTT
medium-sized	-	TRBV11-2	TRBJ2-1	CASSLLDEQFF	TGTGCCAGCAGCTTACTAGATGAGCAGTTCTTC
medium-sized	TRBD2	TRBV2	TRBJ2-1	CASSEVAGGPNEQFF	TGTGCCAGCAGTGAAGTAGCGGGAGGGCCTAATGAGCAGTTCTTC
medium-sized	TRBD1	TRBV28	TRBJ1-1	CASSFTGESTEAFF	TGTGCCAGCAGTTTTACAGGGGAGAGCACTGAAGCTTTCTTT
medium-sized	TRBD2	TRBV5-1	TRBJ2-7	CASSPGLAGASQKSSYEQYF	TGCGCCAGCAGCCCGGGACTAGCGGGCGCTTCCCAAAAAAGCTCCTACGAGCAGTACTTC
many	-	TRBV7-2	TRBJ2-4	CASSLVLFGATKNIQYF	TGTGCCAGCAGCTTAGTTCTTTTCGGGGCCACCAAAAACATTCAGTACTTC
many	TRBD2	TRBV29-1	TRBJ2-2	CSVTSGSRTGELFF	TGCAGCGTAACTAGCGGGAGTCGGACCGGGGAGCTGTTTTTT
once	-	TRBV7-9	TRBJ1-6	CASSVIGGSPLHF	TGTGCCAGCAGCGTGATAGGGGGTTCACCCCTCCACTTT
medium-sized	TRBD1	TRBV4-1	TRBJ2-4	CASSQGQGSKNIQYF	TGCGCCAGCAGCCAGGGACAGGGGAGCAAAAACATTCAGTACTTC
medium-sized	TRBD2	TRBV15	TRBJ2-7	CATSIATSGDYEQYF	TGTGCCACCAGCATAGCAACTAGCGGAGACTACGAGCAGTACTTC
medium-sized	TRBD1	TRBV2	TRBJ2-7	CASSEGTGVGSYEQYF	TGTGCCAGCAGCGAGGGGACAGGGGTAGGGTCCTACGAGCAGTACTTC
medium-sized	-	TRBV6-4	TRBJ1-1	CASSDSTAENTEAFF	TGTGCCAGCAGTGACTCGACGGCGGAGAACACTGAAGCTTTCTTT